The 9 T cell receptor beta chains given below trace back to one sample, sequenced in a study of OX40 agonist ivuxolimab in advanced cancers. Measured with immunoSEQ multiplex PCR; TCRdb has only the in-frame clones, and not every one. The table lists about 84,000 clones, 94% of them singletons, with about 11% in the top ten. The input for sequencing was CD4+ or CD8+ T cells sorted from blood, taken in a trial of the OX40 agonist ivuxolimab. The source is an adult with an advanced solid tumor such as melanoma, head and neck, liver or kidney cancer.

The rearrangement uses TRBV7-2 and TRBJ2-5; D remains ambiguous. Germline V gene data show CDR1 as SGHTA and CDR2 as FQGNSA. The CDR3 length is 16 residues. The V end lost 1 base, the J end lost 0 bases, and 12 bases lay between the germline ends. The CDR3 bases are TGTGCCAGCAGCTTAGGTCGTGAGCGCTACCAAGAGACCCAGTACTTC. Residues: CASSLGRERYQETQYF.

The chain joins TRBV4-1 to TRBJ2-1; 15 bases are a match to TRBD2. The CDR3 is made up of 19 amino acids. The junction had 12 bases not matched to a gene; V was cut back by 4 bases and J by 5 bases. The germline V gene encodes CDR1 MGHRA and CDR2 YSYEKL. The CDR3 sequence is CASSLLPGLAGGRNNEQFF. The CDR3 DNA reads as TGCGCCAGCAGCCTACTACCGGGACTAGCGGGAGGCCGAAACAATGAGCAGTTCTTC.

V usage is TRBV7-9 and J usage is TRBJ2-5; TRBD2 matches at 7 bases. V shed 4 bases, J shed 5 bases, and the junction held 19 bases outside the gene matches. CDR3 size: 18 residues. Germline assignment: CDR1 SEHNR and CDR2 FQNEAQ (reference sequence). CDR3 DNA sequence: TGTGCCAGCAGCTCGACCTTTCGAGAGAGGGAGGGCCGGGAGACCCAGTACTTC. This translates into CASSSTFREREGRETQYF.

CDR3 residues: CASSQYSAGSTDTQYF. In DNA, the CDR3 is TGTGCCAGCAGCCAATATTCGGCAGGGAGCACAGATACGCAGTATTTT. V gene TRBV16 combines with J gene TRBJ2-3; a weak D match, TRBD1 (5 bases). CDR3 length equals 16 residues. Trimming cost V 1 base and J 0 bases, with 11 bases left between them. Germline V CDR1 and CDR2: KGHSY, FQNENV.

The V and J genes are TRBV7-9 and TRBJ1-2; D remains ambiguous. Germline V gene sequence: CDR1 SEHNR, CDR2 FQNEAQ (reference sequence). The CDR3 has 17 amino acids. The germline V and J ends were trimmed by 0 bases and 2 bases, with 16 bases remaining between them. CDR3 region: CASSLASSAAINYGYTF. The CDR3, as DNA: TGTGCCAGCAGCTTAGCGAGTTCGGCAGCGATAAACTATGGCTACACCTTC.

The chain is built from TRBV7-2 and TRBJ2-7, with D maybe TRBD2 (7 bases). The CDR3 covers 13 residues. The V gene lost 3 bases and the J gene lost 3 bases, with 9 bases spanning the gap. Germline-derived CDR1 and CDR2 are SGHTA and FQGNSA. The CDR3, as DNA: TGTGCCAGCAGCTTGGGGGGGCTCTACGAGCAGTACTTC. Residues: CASSLGGLYEQYF.

The chain links TRBV4-3 to TRBJ1-1; no definite D call. V shed 0 bases and J shed 0 bases, with 5 bases lying between them. The germline V gene encodes CDR1 LGHNA and CDR2 YSLEER. The CDR3 covers 14 residues. CDR3 sequence reads: CASSQDGVNTEAFF. DNA of the CDR3: TGCGCCAGCAGCCAAGATGGGGTGAACACTGAAGCTTTCTTT.

Here the CDR3 DNA reads TGTGCCAGCAGCCTCCCGAGCTATGAGCAGTTCTTC. Translation gives CASSLPSYEQFF. The gene calls are TRBV11-3 and TRBJ2-1; D remains ambiguous. With 5 bases removed from V and 8 bases from J, the gap between germline ends came to 10 bases. CDR3 length: 12 residues. In germline, CDR1 is SGHNT, CDR2 YENEEA.

V is TRBV14 and J is TRBJ1-2, with D possibly matching TRBD1 (6 bases). CDR1 SGHDN and CDR2 FVKESK come from the germline V gene. With 5 bases removed from V and 5 bases from J, the gap between germline ends came to 30 bases. The length of the CDR3 is 19 residues. The CDR3 spells CASSIRVETGSYFRYGYTF. The DNA of the CDR3 is TGTGCCAGCAGCATTCGAGTGGAGACAGGCTCTTATTTTCGTTATGGCTACACCTTC.